This T cell receptor (beta chain) stems from a study of prognosis after radiotherapy for stage I lung cancer. Across the study: Each non-small cell lung cancer patient was deemed medically inoperable.

The genomic DNA TCR beta CDR3 region underwent two rounds of multiplex PCR. Primers (each specific to one TRBV or TRBJ gene) were used in first-round PCR. TCRdb independently ran MiXCR on the multiplex PCR reads; one entry per CDR3 protein. The sample records 45,000 to 70,000 distinct CDR3 sequences, approximately 25% being singletons. Whole-study findings and limits: When patients developed distant metastases, their Shannon entropy after stereotactic body radiation therapy was lower.

Germline CDR1 is SGHAT and CDR2 is FQNNGV. The CDR3 loop spans 12 amino acids. For this clonotype: The antigen remains undetermined. A much larger clone lies one base from this, so it may be a read error.

The chain carries TRBV11-2 and TRBJ2-5; tentative D call: TRBD2 (6 bases). This sequence originates from a donor aged 50 or older with non-small cell lung cancer. The source material was PBMCs, sampled before or after stereotactic body radiation therapy (not recorded which). In nucleotides, the CDR3 is TGTGCCAGCAGCTTAGTTCGGGAGACCAAGTACTTC. Translation gives CASSLVRETKYF.